The 20 T cell receptor beta chains given below trace back to one sample, sequenced in a study of metastatic and nonmetastatic thyroid tumors. MiXCR was used by TCRdb to re-call the PCR reads. The sample records about 12,000 clones, 25% to 35% being singletons. Among the patients, none had received any treatment before thyroid surgery. Source material: tumor tissue. The receptors here all came from a female donor with papillary thyroid cancer or a benign thyroid nodule (not recorded which). Some clones in this sample may be carry-over from other donors' samples.

This clone occurred many times. The rearrangement joins TRBV20-1 to TRBJ2-3; 11 bases line up with TRBD2. Germline CDR1 reads DFQATT; CDR2 reads SNEGSKA (reference sequence). The CDR3 consists of 16 residues. Trimming took 2 bases from V and 4 from J; bases not matched to a gene: 8. CDR3 sequence: CSARPSTSGTADTQYF. The CDR3 bases are TGCAGTGCTAGACCATCGACTAGCGGGACTGCAGATACGCAGTATTTT.

The chain couples TRBV11-2 to TRBJ2-7; no clear D. The CDR3 consists of 12 residues. Trimming cost V 8 bases and J 1 base, with 9 bases left between them. CDR1 and CDR2 from the germline V gene are SGHAT and FQNNGV. CDR3 region: CASSAGSYEQYF. In DNA form, the CDR3 reads TGTGCCAGCTCGGCAGGATCCTACGAGCAGTACTTC.

The chain joins TRBV30 to TRBJ2-2; 7 bases agree with TRBD1. Trimming cost V 8 bases and J 1 base; bases outside gene matches: 4. The germline CDR1 and CDR2 sequences are GTSNPN and SVGIG (reference sequence). There are 13 residues in the CDR3. The CDR3 nucleotides are TGTGCCGCCCGGACAGGGAACACCGGGGAGCTGTTTTTT. This encodes CAARTGNTGELFF. Using reference TRBV30 and TRBJ2-2 for the parts outside the CDR3, the full variable domain is SQTIHQWPATLVQPVGSPLSLECTVEGTSNPNLYWYRQAAGRGLQLLFYSVGIGQISSEVPQNLSASRPQDRQFILSSKKLLLSDSGFYLCAARTGNTGELFFGEGSRLTVL.

The chain employs TRBV20-1 and TRBJ2-7; D remains unclear. V lost 6 bases and J 3 bases, leaving 12 bases between the germline ends. The CDR3 sequence is 12 residues long. Germline V gene data show CDR1 as DFQATT and CDR2 as SNEGSKA (reference sequence). The CDR3 is CSAPGPFYEQYF. CDR3 DNA: TGCAGTGCCCCCGGACCCTTCTACGAGCAGTACTTC.

This clone is classed as medium-sized. Here the CDR3 reads CASSSQGENTIYF. As DNA, the CDR3 is TGTGCCAGCAGTTCGCAGGGGGAAAACACCATATATTTT. This rearrangement joins TRBV28 to TRBJ1-3; TRBD1 agrees at 7 bases. Per germline, CDR1 MDHEN and CDR2 SYDVKM. The CDR3 consists of 13 residues. The trim removed 4 bases at V and 6 bases at J, leaving 3 bases unmatched.

CDR3 region: CASRLASEQYF. The CDR3 DNA reads TGTGCCAGCCGACTAGCATCCGAGCAGTACTTC. The chain carries TRBV12-3 or TRBV12-4 and TRBJ2-7; 7 nucleotides align to TRBD2. The CDR3 spans 11 residues. V lost 8 bases to trimming and J lost 6 bases; unmatched junction nucleotides: 4.

This clone is judged medium-sized (0.01 to 0.1%). The chain carries TRBV5-1 and TRBJ2-7; TRBD1 aligns across 9 bases. Germline-derived CDR1 and CDR2 are SGHRS and YFSETQ. The CDR3 has 17 amino acids. V dropped 0 bases and J dropped 5; count of bases not matched to a gene: 12. The DNA for the CDR3 is TGCGCCAGCAGCTTGGCCGGGGGATGGGACAGGGTCAACGAGCAGTACTTC. This sequence encodes CASSLAGGWDRVNEQYF.

Points on this clone: This may stem from a read error, because a much larger clone lies one nucleotide away. This chain uses TRBV7-8 with TRBJ2-3; D gene uncertain. CDR1 SGHVS and CDR2 FQNEAQ come from the germline V gene. V lost 6 bases, J lost 2 bases, and 6 bases lay in between. The CDR3 is 12 residues long. The CDR3 reads CASSKNTDTQYF. CDR3 in DNA: TGTGCCAGCAGTAAGAACACAGATACGCAGTATTTT.

This chain joins TRBV4-1 and TRBJ1-3, with D hard to call. CDR3 size: 14 residues. Germline-derived CDR1 and CDR2 are MGHRA and YSYEKL. Deletions cut 8 bases from V and 0 bases from J, with 11 bases between. The CDR3 nucleotides read TGCGCCAGCTCCCCCAGCGGCTCTGGAAACACCATATATTTT. Encoded protein: CASSPSGSGNTIYF.

This clone was detected only a few times. The chain uses TRBV10-3 and TRBJ2-5; D unresolved. V gave up 7 bases and J gave up 7 bases, with 16 bases separating them. The CDR3 totals 13 residues. The V gene's germline CDR1 is ENHRY and CDR2 SYGVKD. The CDR3 nucleotides are TGTGCCATCAATGGACGGGTTGAAGGGACCCAGTACTTC. Protein product: CAINGRVEGTQYF.

This clone ranks as medium-sized. V is TRBV5-1 and J is TRBJ2-1; 8 bases are a match to TRBD2. The CDR3 contains 14 residues. The V and J ends lost 0 bases and 7 bases, in that order; junction bases with no gene match: 3. Germline-derived CDR1 and CDR2 are SGHRS and YFSETQ. The CDR3 DNA reads TGCGCCAGCAGCTTGGCGGGAGGGGCGAATGAGCAGTTCTTC. Translated: CASSLAGGANEQFF.

The chain employs TRBV7-3 and TRBJ1-1, with D hard to call. Trimming stripped 5 bases from V and 1 base from J, with 8 bases between. In germline, CDR1 is SGHTA, CDR2 FQGTGA. The CDR3 is 13 residues long. The CDR3 DNA reads as TGTGCCAGCAGCGTCACAGAGAACACTGAAGCTTTCTTT. This translates into CASSVTENTEAFF. The full variable domain, completed using reference TRBV7-3 and TRBJ1-1, is GAGVSQTPSNKVTEKGKYVELRCDPISGHTALYWYRQSLGQGPEFLIYFQGTGAADDSGLPNDRFFAVRPEGSVSTLKIQRTERGDSAVYLCASSVTENTEAFFGQGTRLTVV.

This clone showed up just a few times. The CDR3 sequence: CASRSGSVSTDTQYF. The CDR3 DNA follows: TGTGCCAGCAGGTCGGGTTCCGTGAGCACAGATACGCAGTATTTT. V and J are TRBV28 and TRBJ2-3; D not certain. The CDR3 has 15 residues. Germline V gene sequence: CDR1 MDHEN, CDR2 SYDVKM. The V gene lost 6 bases and the J gene lost 0 bases, with 13 bases spanning the gap.

As concerns this clone: One junction end disagrees with the germline gene, perhaps due to a read error. The chain has TRBV28 and TRBJ1-6; TRBD1 is a possible D gene (6 bases). Germline CDR1 MDHEN, CDR2 SYDVKM. This CDR3 spans 16 amino acids. Here the CDR3 DNA reads TGTACCAGCAGGCCAACAGGGAGCTCCTATAATTCACCCCTCCACTTT. Encoded protein: CTSRPTGSSYNSPLHF.

In its sample, this clone was seen a few times. Its ends do not fully match the called genes, so a read error is possible. The chain is built from TRBV28 and TRBJ2-2, with a weak D call TRBD2 (7 bases). Germline lookup yields CDR1 MDHEN and CDR2 SYDVKM. CDR3 size: 15 residues. The CDR3, as DNA: TGCGCCAGCAGTAAAGGGGGGGAGTACACCGGGGAGCTGTTTTTT. Amino acid sequence: CASSKGGEYTGELFF.

V gene TRBV7-2 combines with J gene TRBJ2-6; no firm D call. Germline CDR1 reads SGHTA; CDR2 reads FQGNSA. CDR3 length equals 16 residues. The germline V and J ends were trimmed by 0 bases and 3 bases, with 9 bases remaining between them. CDR3 in amino acids: CASSLAAYGGANVLTF. The CDR3 DNA follows: TGTGCCAGCAGCTTAGCGGCGTATGGTGGGGCCAACGTCCTGACTTTC.

The genes are TRBV11-2 and TRBJ1-3; D not resolved. The CDR3 is 17 amino acids. The V and J ends lost 0 bases and 0 bases respectively, with 12 bases between them. From germline, CDR1 is SGHAT and CDR2 FQNNGV. The CDR3, as DNA: TGTGCCAGCAGCTTAGATACGATGGGAGCCTCTGGAAACACCATATATTTT. Protein: CASSLDTMGASGNTIYF.

This clone has ten or more counts. The CDR3 DNA follows: TGTGCCAGCAGCATCCGGGACAGGGTACCCACAGATACGCAGTATTTT. Amino acids: CASSIRDRVPTDTQYF. The chain joins TRBV5-6 to TRBJ2-3; 9 bases fit TRBD1. Trimming took 4 bases from V and 2 from J; bases not matched to a gene: 8. There are 16 residues in the CDR3. Germline V gene lookup returns CDR1 SGHDT and CDR2 YYEEEE. Supplemented by reference TRBV5-6 and TRBJ2-3, the full variable domain reads DAGVTQSPTHLIKTRGQQVTLRCSPKSGHDTVSWYQQALGQGPQFIFQYYEEEERQRGNFPDRFSGHQFPNYSSELNVNALLLGDSALYLCASSIRDRVPTDTQYFGPGTRLTVL.

This chain joins TRBV12-5 and TRBJ1-1, with D unclear. V dropped 8 bases and J dropped 1 base, with 14 bases sitting between them. Germline CDR1 LGHNT, CDR2 FRNRAP. The CDR3 has 14 amino acids. CDR3 residues: CASCPRGGNTEAFF. Here the CDR3 DNA reads TGTGCTAGTTGCCCTAGAGGAGGGAACACTGAAGCTTTCTTT.

The chain links TRBV27 to TRBJ1-5; D remains unclear. Germline CDR1 is MNHEY and CDR2 is SMNVEV (reference sequence). This CDR3 contains 16 residues. V was clipped by 5 bases and J by 6 bases, with 20 bases between them. CDR3 protein: CASSPPDGVRSQPQHF. The CDR3 DNA sequence: TGTGCCAGCAGTCCCCCCGACGGGGTCCGGAGTCAGCCCCAGCATTTT.